The rows below give T cell receptor beta chains drawn from one sample of a study of shared clonotypes between healthy human individuals. TCRdb keeps only in-frame clones here, not all; method: immunoSEQ multiplex PCR. The repertoire has 2.5 million or so clones, more than 90% of them found once; the top ten carry roughly 0.15%. Sequences were obtained from naive CD4+ T cells sorted from blood. Receptor source: a man between 18 and 35 years old in good health. The CDR3 runs from the conserved cysteine through the conserved F or W. The D gene is left open where the match is weak. Clone sizes are given selectively: once, few, many, or a class where the clone is expanded.

J gene: TRBJ2-2
V gene: TRBV2
clone size: -
D gene: -
CDR3 DNA: TGTGCCAGCAGTGAAGATTGGCTTGCGAACACCGGGGAGCTGTTTTTT
CDR3 protein: CASSEDWLANTGELFF

J gene: TRBJ1-1
V gene: TRBV6-1
clone size: -
D gene: -
CDR3 DNA: TGTGCCAGCAGTCAAAAGGGCGGAACTGAAGCTTTCTTT
CDR3 protein: CASSQKGGTEAFF

J gene: TRBJ2-7
V gene: TRBV25-1
clone size: once
D gene: -
CDR3 DNA: TGTGCCAGCAGTGAAGCTGGGCCCTTCTACGAGCAGTACTTC
CDR3 protein: CASSEAGPFYEQYF

J gene: TRBJ2-7
V gene: TRBV5-4
clone size: once
D gene: TRBD2
CDR3 DNA: TGTGCCAGCAGCTTGGTGGCTAGCGGGATCTCCTACGAGCAGTACTTC
CDR3 protein: CASSLVASGISYEQYF

J gene: TRBJ2-2
V gene: TRBV4-1
clone size: -
D gene: -
CDR3 DNA: TGCGCCAGCAGCCAAGATTCCGAAATGAGGCCAACCGGGGAGCTGTTTTTT
CDR3 protein: CASSQDSEMRPTGELFF

J gene: TRBJ1-2
V gene: TRBV7-9
clone size: -
D gene: TRBD1
CDR3 DNA: TGTGCCAGCAGCGGAATGGAACAGGGGGTTAACTATGGCTACACCTTC
CDR3 protein: CASSGMEQGVNYGYTF

J gene: TRBJ2-6
V gene: TRBV6-5
clone size: -
D gene: -
CDR3 DNA: TGTGCCAGCAGTTACTCAAGGTTGTGGGCCAACGTCCTGACTTTC
CDR3 protein: CASSYSRLWANVLTF

J gene: TRBJ1-3
V gene: TRBV30
clone size: -
D gene: TRBD1
CDR3 DNA: TGTGCCTGGTCCCTAGCAGGGACAGGGGCTGGAAACACCATATATTTT
CDR3 protein: CAWSLAGTGAGNTIYF

J gene: TRBJ2-1
V gene: TRBV6-5
clone size: -
D gene: -
CDR3 DNA: TGTGCCAGCAGGCGGCAGGGGTTGAGAAATGAGCAGTTCTTC
CDR3 protein: CASRRQGLRNEQFF

J gene: TRBJ2-7
V gene: TRBV2
clone size: -
D gene: TRBD1
CDR3 DNA: TGTGCCAGCAGTGGACAGGGGATCGAGCAGTACTTC
CDR3 protein: CASSGQGIEQYF

J gene: TRBJ2-1
V gene: TRBV6-5
clone size: -
D gene: TRBD2
CDR3 DNA: TGTGCCAGCAGCCGTAGCGGGCCATACAATGAGCAGTTCTTC
CDR3 protein: CASSRSGPYNEQFF

J gene: TRBJ2-3
V gene: TRBV11-2
clone size: -
D gene: -
CDR3 DNA: TGTGCCAGCAGCTTATTCCGTGGCACAGATACGCAGTATTTT
CDR3 protein: CASSLFRGTDTQYF

J gene: TRBJ2-1
V gene: TRBV5-1
clone size: -
D gene: -
CDR3 DNA: TGCGCCAGCAGCTTGCACCGGGACAAAAATGAGCAGTTCTTC
CDR3 protein: CASSLHRDKNEQFF

J gene: TRBJ2-1
V gene: TRBV6-1
clone size: -
D gene: -
CDR3 DNA: TGTGCCAGTAAAGCCAGCGGCACTTCATACAATGAGCAGTTCTTC
CDR3 protein: CASKASGTSYNEQFF

J gene: TRBJ2-1
V gene: TRBV30
clone size: -
D gene: -
CDR3 DNA: TGTGCCTGGAGTGTTTCGCATGAGCAGTTCTTC
CDR3 protein: CAWSVSHEQFF

J gene: TRBJ2-2
V gene: TRBV5-1
clone size: -
D gene: -
CDR3 DNA: TGCGCCAGCGGGGGGATCGTGAACACCGGGGAGCTGTTTTTT
CDR3 protein: CASGGIVNTGELFF

J gene: TRBJ2-3
V gene: TRBV7-8
clone size: -
D gene: -
CDR3 DNA: TGTGCCAGCAGCGACCGGGGTCGGCAGGGCACAGATACGCAGTATTTT
CDR3 protein: CASSDRGRQGTDTQYF

J gene: TRBJ1-1
V gene: TRBV5-4
clone size: few
D gene: -
CDR3 DNA: TGTGCCAGCAGCCCAGGGCAGGGGAACACTGAAGCTTTCTTT
CDR3 protein: CASSPGQGNTEAFF

J gene: TRBJ2-3
V gene: TRBV5-4
clone size: -
D gene: -
CDR3 DNA: TGTGCCAGCAGCTCAGCGGGTCGCACAGATACGCAGTATTTT
CDR3 protein: CASSSAGRTDTQYF

J gene: TRBJ2-7
V gene: TRBV30
clone size: -
D gene: -
CDR3 DNA: TGTGCCTGGAGTGTAGACGGGAGAGCCTACGAGCAGTACTTC
CDR3 protein: CAWSVDGRAYEQYF

J gene: TRBJ1-1
V gene: TRBV27
clone size: -
D gene: -
CDR3 DNA: TGTGCCACCGGAGGAAGAGGTAGGCGGTCTGAAGCTTTCTTT
CDR3 protein: CATGGRGRRSEAFF

J gene: TRBJ2-3
V gene: TRBV9
clone size: -
D gene: -
CDR3 DNA: TGTGCCAGCAGCGTAGGACACTATCCCACAGATACGCAGTATTTT
CDR3 protein: CASSVGHYPTDTQYF

J gene: TRBJ1-3
V gene: TRBV5-4
clone size: -
D gene: -
CDR3 DNA: TGTGCCAGCAGCTTGGCCGAACCCTTTGGGGGAAACACCATATATTTT
CDR3 protein: CASSLAEPFGGNTIYF

J gene: TRBJ1-1
V gene: TRBV6-1
clone size: -
D gene: -
CDR3 DNA: TGTGCCAGCAGTTTGGGCCGGGCGAACACTGAAGCTTTCTTT
CDR3 protein: CASSLGRANTEAFF

J gene: TRBJ2-3
V gene: TRBV7-2
clone size: -
D gene: -
CDR3 DNA: TGTGCCAGCAGCCCTCAGCGCACAGATACGCAGTATTTT
CDR3 protein: CASSPQRTDTQYF

J gene: TRBJ2-7
V gene: TRBV7-9
clone size: -
D gene: -
CDR3 DNA: TGTGCCAGCAGCACGACTAGCTACGAGCAGTACTTC
CDR3 protein: CASSTTSYEQYF

J gene: TRBJ1-2
V gene: TRBV5-4
clone size: -
D gene: -
CDR3 DNA: TGTGCCATCCTCTATACTGGATCCTATGGCTACACCTTC
CDR3 protein: CAILYTGSYGYTF

J gene: TRBJ2-3
V gene: TRBV28
clone size: -
D gene: TRBD2
CDR3 DNA: TGTGCCAGCAGTTTTGAGGTCGGGGGGTACACAGATACGCAGTATTTT
CDR3 protein: CASSFEVGGYTDTQYF

J gene: TRBJ2-1
V gene: TRBV9
clone size: -
D gene: TRBD2
CDR3 DNA: TGTGCCAGCAGCGCGGGCGGGGGGGACCTCTACAATGAGCAGTTCTTC
CDR3 protein: CASSAGGGDLYNEQFF

J gene: TRBJ1-2
V gene: TRBV18
clone size: -
D gene: -
CDR3 DNA: TGTGCCAGCTCACAGTCCAGGGGAACATATGGCTACACCTTC
CDR3 protein: CASSQSRGTYGYTF

J gene: TRBJ2-7
V gene: TRBV19
clone size: -
D gene: TRBD1
CDR3 DNA: TGTGCCAGTAGTCCGAGGGACAGAAACTCCTACGAGCAGTACTTC
CDR3 protein: CASSPRDRNSYEQYF

J gene: TRBJ2-3
V gene: TRBV7-2
clone size: -
D gene: -
CDR3 DNA: TGTGCCAGCAGCCCCCAGGGCACTAGCACAGATACGCAGTATTTT
CDR3 protein: CASSPQGTSTDTQYF

J gene: TRBJ1-1
V gene: TRBV10-3
clone size: -
D gene: -
CDR3 DNA: TGTGCCATCAGTGTTGAGCAAGTATTGAACACTGAAGCTTTCTTT
CDR3 protein: CAISVEQVLNTEAFF

J gene: TRBJ1-2
V gene: TRBV12-5
clone size: -
D gene: TRBD1
CDR3 DNA: TGTGCTAGTGGCCCAGGACAGGGATCTAATGGCTACACCTTC
CDR3 protein: CASGPGQGSNGYTF

J gene: TRBJ2-3
V gene: TRBV19
clone size: -
D gene: -
CDR3 DNA: TGTGCCAGTAGTCCAGGGAGCCCCCCAGACACAGATACGCAGTATTTT
CDR3 protein: CASSPGSPPDTDTQYF

J gene: TRBJ1-6
V gene: TRBV10-3
clone size: -
D gene: TRBD1
CDR3 DNA: TGTGCCATCAAAGCCTCAGGGGGCATTAATTCACCCCTCCACTTT
CDR3 protein: CAIKASGGINSPLHF

J gene: TRBJ1-1
V gene: TRBV18
clone size: -
D gene: TRBD1
CDR3 DNA: TGTGCCAGCTCACCTCCAGGGGGCGGTTTGACTGAAGCTTTCTTT
CDR3 protein: CASSPPGGGLTEAFF

J gene: TRBJ2-7
V gene: TRBV28
clone size: once
D gene: TRBD2
CDR3 DNA: TGTGCCAGCAGTTTACTTTGGGCGGGAGCAAACTTAGTCGAGGACGAGCAGTACTTC
CDR3 protein: CASSLLWAGANLVEDEQYF

J gene: TRBJ1-1
V gene: TRBV5-6
clone size: -
D gene: TRBD1
CDR3 DNA: TGTGCCAGCAGCCCGGACAGGGGGCGCAAAGTTTTCTTT
CDR3 protein: CASSPDRGRKVFF

J gene: TRBJ2-3
V gene: TRBV5-1
clone size: -
D gene: -
CDR3 DNA: TGCGCCAGCAATAGGGGGACGTCCACAGATACGCAGTATTTT
CDR3 protein: CASNRGTSTDTQYF

J gene: TRBJ1-2
V gene: TRBV11-2
clone size: -
D gene: TRBD1
CDR3 DNA: TGTGCCAGCAGCCCCCAGGGACAGGGCAACTATGGCTACACCTTC
CDR3 protein: CASSPQGQGNYGYTF

J gene: TRBJ1-1
V gene: TRBV29-1
clone size: -
D gene: -
CDR3 DNA: TGCAGCGTTGTACAGATAAATGAAGCTTTCTTT
CDR3 protein: CSVVQINEAFF

J gene: TRBJ2-1
V gene: TRBV9
clone size: -
D gene: TRBD2
CDR3 DNA: TGTGCCAGCAGCCCGCCAACTAGCGGCTCCTACAATGAGCAGTTCTTC
CDR3 protein: CASSPPTSGSYNEQFF

J gene: TRBJ2-1
V gene: TRBV6-5
clone size: -
D gene: -
CDR3 DNA: TGTGCCAGCAGCCAAGTAGGGGTAGGAAATGAGCAGTTCTTC
CDR3 protein: CASSQVGVGNEQFF

J gene: TRBJ1-2
V gene: TRBV19
clone size: -
D gene: -
CDR3 DNA: TGTGCCAGTAGTATATTGTCGGGTCGTGGCTACACCTTC
CDR3 protein: CASSILSGRGYTF

J gene: TRBJ1-4
V gene: TRBV2
clone size: -
D gene: TRBD1
CDR3 DNA: TGTGCCAGCCGAGGGACAGGGGGAAGGGAAAAACTGTTTTTT
CDR3 protein: CASRGTGGREKLFF

J gene: TRBJ2-7
V gene: TRBV4-1
clone size: -
D gene: TRBD1
CDR3 DNA: TGCGCCAGCAGCCAAGTACCCAGGGGGCCCTACGAGCAGTACTTC
CDR3 protein: CASSQVPRGPYEQYF

J gene: TRBJ1-6
V gene: TRBV5-3
clone size: -
D gene: TRBD1
CDR3 DNA: TGTGCCAGAAGCCAGCTGGACAGGGGGACCTCCCGGGGTTCACCCCTCCACTTT
CDR3 protein: CARSQLDRGTSRGSPLHF

J gene: TRBJ1-1
V gene: TRBV7-9
clone size: -
D gene: TRBD1
CDR3 DNA: TGTGCCAGCAGCCTAAAACAGGGGGCCGTTGAAGCTTTCTTT
CDR3 protein: CASSLKQGAVEAFF

J gene: TRBJ2-2
V gene: TRBV9
clone size: -
D gene: -
CDR3 DNA: TGTGCCAGCAGCGCCTCAGGAGGCGCGGGTGGGGAGCTGTTTTTT
CDR3 protein: CASSASGGAGGELFF

J gene: TRBJ1-2
V gene: TRBV19
clone size: -
D gene: -
CDR3 DNA: TGTGCCAGTAGGATGTCAGGTTCCTATGGCTACACCTTC
CDR3 protein: CASRMSGSYGYTF

J gene: TRBJ1-1
V gene: TRBV6-5
clone size: -
D gene: -
CDR3 DNA: TGTGCCAGCAGTTGGTGGGGCCCAAACACTGAAGCTTTCTTT
CDR3 protein: CASSWWGPNTEAFF

J gene: TRBJ1-4
V gene: TRBV14
clone size: -
D gene: TRBD1
CDR3 DNA: TGTGCCAGCAGCCCCGGACAGGATTCCCAAGGAGAAAAACTGTTTTTT
CDR3 protein: CASSPGQDSQGEKLFF

J gene: TRBJ2-2
V gene: TRBV4-2
clone size: -
D gene: TRBD2
CDR3 DNA: TGTGCCAGCAGCCAAGCGGGACTAGCTCTGGGGAACACCGGGGAGCTGTTTTTT
CDR3 protein: CASSQAGLALGNTGELFF

J gene: TRBJ2-2
V gene: TRBV5-1
clone size: -
D gene: -
CDR3 DNA: TGCGCCAGCAGCCCCGGCCCTGCCGGGGAGCTGTTTTTT
CDR3 protein: CASSPGPAGELFF

J gene: TRBJ1-1
V gene: TRBV6-1
clone size: -
D gene: -
CDR3 DNA: TGTGCCAGCAGTGAATATGGCACTGAAGCTTTCTTT
CDR3 protein: CASSEYGTEAFF

J gene: TRBJ2-7
V gene: TRBV7-2
clone size: -
D gene: -
CDR3 DNA: TGTGCCAGCAGCTTATCAGACTACGAGCAGTACTTC
CDR3 protein: CASSLSDYEQYF